Included here is one T cell receptor (beta chain) sequence, with context. The table lists this clonotype with many counts. Its antigen target is currently unknown. The final CDR3 position lacks the conserved phenylalanine or tryptophan, pointing to a likely read error. Because the CDR3's place on the DNA is in doubt, the DNA is left out and the CDR3 is given as listed by TCRdb. Both ends counted, the CDR3 spans 11 residues. These data are taken from a study of kidney transplant recipient with SARS-CoV-2 infection (dated by TCRdb to about 2021). The time point tag for this specimen amounts to: pre-pandemic baseline sample and day 111 after first positive SARS-CoV-2 test. Instrument on record: Illumina MiSeq. Profiling of the peripheral T cell repertoire was carried out for human TCRbeta genes. For the original study's pipeline: Beta-binomial modelling was used to test for differences in clonotype abundance while accounting for variability over time. Expanded clonotypes were screened against the ImmuneCODE reference database of SARS-CoV-2-associated TCRs and were mapped to viral genome regions. Additional repertoire analyses examined TRBV gene usage, CDR3 length, CDR3 amino acid overlap between time points, distributions of clonotype abundance, and Jaccard similarity. TCRdb took the public reads, trimmed them with fastp at Q25, ran MiXCR for clone calling and kept in-frame beta chains. Merged by CDR3 protein, the rows form single entries marked with the most common genes and DNA. None of the V and J calls come from the authors' own analysis; TCRdb made them. The sample table contains 200,000 to 300,000 distinct CDR3 sequences; only one count was recorded for around 28% of them. The ten largest account for roughly 7% of the sample.

The TCR was taken from a male patient younger than 45 who had COVID-19 and was a kidney transplant recipient. Some T cells may have been brought in with the graft after a transplant. The chain uses TRBV3-2 and TRBJ2-7; TRBD2 was called by the table and not checked on the DNA. TRBV3-2 is classified as a pseudogene. The input for sequencing was a blood sample, taken at baseline and on day 111 from a kidney transplant recipient. This receptor carries the CDR3 CASSPLAGGIL.